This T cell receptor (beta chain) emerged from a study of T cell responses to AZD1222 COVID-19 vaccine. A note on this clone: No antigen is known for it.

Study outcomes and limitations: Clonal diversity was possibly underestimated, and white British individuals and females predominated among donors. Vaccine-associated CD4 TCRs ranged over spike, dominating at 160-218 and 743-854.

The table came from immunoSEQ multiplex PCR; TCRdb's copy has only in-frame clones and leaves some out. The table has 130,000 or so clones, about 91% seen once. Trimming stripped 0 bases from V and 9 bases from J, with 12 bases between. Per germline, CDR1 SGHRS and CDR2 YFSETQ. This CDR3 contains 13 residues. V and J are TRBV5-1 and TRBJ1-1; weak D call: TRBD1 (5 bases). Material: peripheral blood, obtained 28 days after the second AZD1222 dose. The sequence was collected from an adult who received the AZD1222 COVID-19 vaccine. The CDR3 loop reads CASSLGQGIQAFF. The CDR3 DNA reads TGCGCCAGCAGCTTGGGTCAGGGTATACAAGCTTTCTTT.